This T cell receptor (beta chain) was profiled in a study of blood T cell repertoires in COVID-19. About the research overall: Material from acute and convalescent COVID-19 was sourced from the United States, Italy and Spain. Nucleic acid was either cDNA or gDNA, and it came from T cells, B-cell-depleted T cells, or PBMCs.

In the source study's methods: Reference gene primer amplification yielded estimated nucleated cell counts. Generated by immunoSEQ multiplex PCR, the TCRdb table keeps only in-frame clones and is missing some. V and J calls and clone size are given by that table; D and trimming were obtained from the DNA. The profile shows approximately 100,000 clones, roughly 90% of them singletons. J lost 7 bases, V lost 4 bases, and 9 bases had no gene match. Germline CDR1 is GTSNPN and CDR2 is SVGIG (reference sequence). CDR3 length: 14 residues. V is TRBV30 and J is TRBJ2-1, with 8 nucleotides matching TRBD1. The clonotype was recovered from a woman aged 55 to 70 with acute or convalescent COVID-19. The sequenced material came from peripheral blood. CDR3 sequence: CAWTVAGGRNEQFF. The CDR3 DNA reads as TGTGCCTGGACGGTCGCAGGGGGCAGGAATGAGCAGTTCTTC.